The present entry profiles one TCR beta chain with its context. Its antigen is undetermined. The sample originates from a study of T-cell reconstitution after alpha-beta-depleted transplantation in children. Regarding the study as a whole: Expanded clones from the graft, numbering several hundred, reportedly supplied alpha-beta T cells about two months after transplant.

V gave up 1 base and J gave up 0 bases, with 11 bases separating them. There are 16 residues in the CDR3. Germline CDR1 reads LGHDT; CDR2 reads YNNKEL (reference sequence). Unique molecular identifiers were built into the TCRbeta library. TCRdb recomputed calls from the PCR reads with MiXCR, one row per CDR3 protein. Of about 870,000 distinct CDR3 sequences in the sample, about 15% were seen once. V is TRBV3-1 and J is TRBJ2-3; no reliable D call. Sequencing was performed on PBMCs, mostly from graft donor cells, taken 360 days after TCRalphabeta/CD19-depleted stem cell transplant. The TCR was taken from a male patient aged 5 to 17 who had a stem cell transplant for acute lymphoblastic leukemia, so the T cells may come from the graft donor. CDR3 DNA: TGTGCCAGCAGCCAAGGTTACGTAATTAGCACAGATACGCAGTATTTT. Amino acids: CASSQGYVISTDTQYF.